This entry lists 11 T cell receptor beta chains sequenced from one sample in a study of blood T cell repertoires in COVID-19. Generated by immunoSEQ multiplex PCR, the TCRdb table keeps only in-frame clones and is missing some. In the table there are about 220,000 clones, roughly 84% of which are singletons. The sample taken for sequencing was peripheral blood. Every receptor here comes from a woman aged 80 or over with acute or convalescent COVID-19.

This sequence joins TRBV27 and TRBJ2-3; possible D gene TRBD2, 6 bases. V was pared by 2 bases and J by 3 bases, with 12 bases between. Germline V gene lookup returns CDR1 MNHEY and CDR2 SMNVEV (reference sequence). The CDR3 has 15 residues. CDR3 amino acids: CASSLGSGRTDTQYF. CDR3 nucleotides: TGTGCCAGCAGTTTAGGGTCAGGGAGGACAGATACGCAGTATTTT.

The rearrangement joins TRBV29-1 to TRBJ1-3, with no clear D. Trimming shortened V by 5 bases and J by 4 bases, and 12 bases separated the two germline ends. The CDR3 covers 13 residues. Germline V lookup: CDR1 SQVTM, CDR2 ANQGSEA. CDR3 DNA sequence: TGCAGCGTTCATCCGCTAGAAGGAAACACCATATATTTT. The encoded protein is CSVHPLEGNTIYF.

The V and J genes are TRBV19 and TRBJ2-2; D is possibly TRBD1 (5 bases). The V end was cut by 11 bases, the J end by 4 bases, with 20 bases between. The germline V gene has CDR1 LNHDA and CDR2 SQIVND (reference sequence). The CDR3 consists of 15 residues. The CDR3 is CACQRTIFGTGELFF. DNA for the CDR3: TGTGCCTGCCAAAGGACAATTTTCGGCACCGGGGAGCTGTTTTTT.

This chain links TRBV2 with TRBJ1-6; 11 positions match TRBD1. The J segment lost 7 bases and the V segment lost 6 bases, leaving 8 bases of the junction unmatched. The length of the CDR3 is 16 residues. Germline CDR1 reads SNHLY; CDR2 reads FYNNEI. The CDR3 bases are TGTGCCAGCAGGACCGAGGGGACAGGGGGAAATTCACCCCTCCACTTT. This encodes CASRTEGTGGNSPLHF.

The V and J genes are TRBV10-3 and TRBJ2-7; TRBD2 might be the D (7 bases). V was clipped by 4 bases and J by 5 bases, with 9 bases between them. Germline V CDR1 and CDR2: ENHRY, SYGVKD. This CDR3 is built from 12 residues. CDR3 nucleotides: TGTGCCATCAGTGGGGGGGGCAACGAGCAGTACTTC. Its translation: CAISGGGNEQYF.

Here the CDR3 reads CASRRQANNEQFF. The DNA of the CDR3 is TGTGCCAGCAGGAGACAGGCTAACAATGAGCAGTTCTTC. V is TRBV12-3 or TRBV12-4 and J is TRBJ2-1, with D maybe TRBD1 (6 bases). This CDR3 spans 13 amino acids. Between the trimmed V and J ends, which lost 6 bases and 5 bases, there was a span of 11 bases.

This clone occurred a few times. The genes are TRBV10-3 and TRBJ1-2; TRBD1 is a possible D gene (5 bases). The CDR3 is made up of 16 amino acids. Trimming removed 6 bases from V and 5 bases from J, with 22 bases in between. Germline V gene sequence: CDR1 ENHRY, CDR2 SYGVKD. CDR3 amino acids: CAISRGEPGPAYGYTF. Here the CDR3 DNA reads TGTGCCATCAGCCGCGGGGAACCGGGACCAGCTTATGGCTACACCTTC.

This clone came up once. J is TRBJ2-1 and V is TRBV30; possibly TRBD2 for D (5 bases). The germline CDR1 and CDR2 sequences are GTSNPN and SVGIG (reference sequence). Trimming cost V 0 bases and J 1 base, with 13 bases left between them. The CDR3 runs to 16 residues. CDR3 sequence: CAWSVLGTVSYNEQFF. The DNA for the CDR3 is TGTGCCTGGAGTGTACTAGGAACTGTGTCCTACAATGAGCAGTTCTTC.

This clone was detected only once. The chain employs TRBV7-2 and TRBJ2-1; 12 bases are a match to TRBD2. Germline values: CDR1 SGHTA, CDR2 FQGNSA. Unmatched junction bases numbered 6, after V lost 6 bases and J lost 6 bases. CDR3 length equals 15 residues. Written as DNA, the CDR3 is TGTGCCAGCAGTGTACTAGCGGGGGGCGGCAATGAGCAGTTCTTC. This gives the protein CASSVLAGGGNEQFF.

This clone has more than one count but fewer than ten. V and J are TRBV12-3 or TRBV12-4 and TRBJ2-7; 7 bases match TRBD1. The CDR3 is 12 residues long. Trimming took 8 bases from V and 3 from J; bases not matched to a gene: 4. The CDR3 DNA follows: TGTGCCAGCTCGGGACAGAGCTACGAGCAGTACTTC. Translated: CASSGQSYEQYF.

The chain links TRBV7-3 to TRBJ2-3, with TRBD1 matching over 9 bases. The germline CDR1 and CDR2 sequences are SGHTA and FQGTGA. Germline trimming cut 2 bases from V and 0 bases from J; bases unmatched to any gene: 3. This CDR3 comprises 16 residues. CDR3 sequence (DNA): TGTGCCAGCAGCTTAGGCGGGACAGGGAGCACAGATACGCAGTATTTT. Encoded protein: CASSLGGTGSTDTQYF.